These T cell receptor beta chains were read from a single sample in a study of OX40 agonist ivuxolimab in advanced cancers. The data were produced by immunoSEQ multiplex PCR, yet TCRdb's version contains in-frame clones alone and is incomplete. The table shows approximately 19,000 clones, with over 70% occurring only once. Source: CD4+ or CD8+ T cells sorted from blood, taken in a trial of the OX40 agonist ivuxolimab. Receptors originate from an adult with an advanced solid tumor such as melanoma, head and neck, liver or kidney cancer. Both conserved end residues are part of each CDR3. A D gene is named only where the DNA matches it firmly. Rows may omit the clone size; those that give it use once, few, many or a size class.

cdr3_nt | cdr3_aa | cdr3_length | j_call | v_call | clone_size | d_call
TGTGCCAGCAGCTTATACTACGAGCAGTACTTC | CASSLYYEQYF | 11 | TRBJ2-7 | TRBV7-9 | - | -
TGTGCCAGCAGCTTGAAAGGAAGCAATCAGCCCCAGCATTTT | CASSLKGSNQPQHF | 14 | TRBJ1-5 | TRBV5-6 | - | -
TGTGCCAGCAGTTACGCCGGGACAGCGCGAGGTTCACCCCTCCACTTT | CASSYAGTARGSPLHF | 16 | TRBJ1-6 | TRBV6-5 | once | TRBD1
TGTGCCAGTTGGAGTACCTTTAACATGAACACTGAAGCTTTCTTT | CASWSTFNMNTEAFF | 15 | TRBJ1-1 | TRBV27 | - | -
TGTGCCAGCAGTTCGCCCAGCTCCTACAATGAGCAGTTCTTC | CASSSPSSYNEQFF | 14 | TRBJ2-1 | TRBV6-1 | - | -
TGTGCCAGCATAGGGGGGCCATTCTACAATGAGCAGTTCTTC | CASIGGPFYNEQFF | 14 | TRBJ2-1 | TRBV7-9 | - | -
TGTGCCAGCAGTTCATCACCCCGGACGACAGATACGCAGTATTTT | CASSSSPRTTDTQYF | 15 | TRBJ2-3 | TRBV27 | - | -
TGTGCCAGCAGCAGGGGGCGAGAGCTGTTTTTT | CASSRGRELFF | 11 | TRBJ2-2 | TRBV27 | - | TRBD1
TGTGCCAGCAGTTTTTTAGGGTCCCGTAACTATGGCTACACCTTC | CASSFLGSRNYGYTF | 15 | TRBJ1-2 | TRBV6-5 | - | -
TGTGCCAGCAGCTTGAACGTAGCGGGCTTCTACTCCTACGAGCAGTACTTC | CASSLNVAGFYSYEQYF | 17 | TRBJ2-7 | TRBV5-5 | - | TRBD2
TGTGCCAGCAGCTCAACCTACGAGCAGTACTTC | CASSSTYEQYF | 11 | TRBJ2-7 | TRBV11-2 | few | -
TGTGCCAGCAGTTTATCGTATCCCGAGGGCGTAAACTATGGCTACACCTTC | CASSLSYPEGVNYGYTF | 17 | TRBJ1-2 | TRBV27 | - | -
TGTGCCAGCAGCTCATATGACAGGGGGCCTATCGACGAGCAGTACTTC | CASSSYDRGPIDEQYF | 16 | TRBJ2-7 | TRBV5-6 | - | TRBD1
TGTGCCAGCAGTGAAGACCCCCTCTGGGCGGGAGTGTCCACCGGGGAGCTGTTTTTT | CASSEDPLWAGVSTGELFF | 19 | TRBJ2-2 | TRBV6-1 | once | TRBD2
TGTGCCAGCATCGACGGGAGTTTTTCCTACAATGAGCAGTTCTTC | CASIDGSFSYNEQFF | 15 | TRBJ2-1 | TRBV6-6 | - | -
TGTGCCAGCAGCGCGTCACAGGGGCTCACTGAAGCTTTCTTT | CASSASQGLTEAFF | 14 | TRBJ1-1 | TRBV9 | - | TRBD1
TGTGCCAGCAGCCCTGGCCTCCACTCCTACGAGCAGTACTTC | CASSPGLHSYEQYF | 14 | TRBJ2-7 | TRBV6-5 | - | -
TGTGCCAGCAGCGTAGCGGGGAGGGTGGGAGAGACCCAGTACTTC | CASSVAGRVGETQYF | 15 | TRBJ2-5 | TRBV9 | - | TRBD2
TGTGCCAGCAAAGGGACTGGCCTAACCTACGAGCAGTACTTC | CASKGTGLTYEQYF | 14 | TRBJ2-7 | TRBV6-5 | - | -
TGTGCCAGCAGCCGATCCACTGAAGCTTTCTTT | CASSRSTEAFF | 11 | TRBJ1-1 | TRBV13 | - | -
TGTGCCAGCAGTTTAGGGGTAGGCTATGGCTACACCTTC | CASSLGVGYGYTF | 13 | TRBJ1-2 | TRBV27 | - | -
TGTGCCACCAGCACTAGCGGGAGGACAGATACGCAGTATTTT | CATSTSGRTDTQYF | 14 | TRBJ2-3 | TRBV15 | - | TRBD2
TGTGCCAGCAGTTCGGGACTAGGGGAGCAGTACTTC | CASSSGLGEQYF | 12 | TRBJ2-5 | TRBV27 | once | TRBD2
TGTGCCGGCAGGGGTTCGGGACACCCCCACTATGGCTACACCTTC | CAGRGSGHPHYGYTF | 15 | TRBJ1-2 | TRBV6-1 | - | -
TGTGCCAGCAGTAGGACAGCATATTCACCCCTCCACTTT | CASSRTAYSPLHF | 13 | TRBJ1-6 | TRBV27 | - | -
TGTGCCAGCAGCGGCAGGGTGTGGGAAGAGACCCAGTACTTC | CASSGRVWEETQYF | 14 | TRBJ2-5 | TRBV7-8 | - | -
TGTGCCAGCAGCTTTGTAACTAGCGCCTACGAGCAGTACTTC | CASSFVTSAYEQYF | 14 | TRBJ2-7 | TRBV7-9 | - | TRBD2
TGTGCCAGCAGCCCTTGGGACATTAGCACAGATACGCAGTATTTT | CASSPWDISTDTQYF | 15 | TRBJ2-3 | TRBV5-8 | - | -
TGTGCCAGCAGCGTAGAGGATAGCGGGAGCCCAGATACGCAGTATTTT | CASSVEDSGSPDTQYF | 16 | TRBJ2-3 | TRBV9 | once | TRBD2
TGTGCCAGCGAGGGAGGGGCTCAGCCCCAGCATTTT | CASEGGAQPQHF | 12 | TRBJ1-5 | TRBV28 | - | -
TGTGCCAGCAGTTCGATTGGGGGGAGGGGGGATACGCAGTATTTT | CASSSIGGRGDTQYF | 15 | TRBJ2-3 | TRBV6-5 | - | -
TGTGCCAGCAGTTTATACCCAGCGGGAGTAAGTAACGAGCAGTACTTC | CASSLYPAGVSNEQYF | 16 | TRBJ2-7 | TRBV27 | - | TRBD2
TGTGCCAGCAGCCCCCAGGGCTCTTCTGAAGCTTTCTTT | CASSPQGSSEAFF | 13 | TRBJ1-1 | TRBV13 | - | -
TGTGCCATCCGAAACGGGACAGGGACGTTCACTGAAGCTTTCTTT | CAIRNGTGTFTEAFF | 15 | TRBJ1-1 | TRBV10-3 | - | TRBD1
TGTGCCAGCAATGAGGGGGGCTACGAGCAGTACTTC | CASNEGGYEQYF | 12 | TRBJ2-7 | TRBV7-3 | - | -
TGTGCCAGCAGCCGCGACAGAAACACCTACGAGCAGTACTTC | CASSRDRNTYEQYF | 14 | TRBJ2-7 | TRBV7-2 | - | -
TGTGCCAGCAGCCTAGCGGGGGGCACAGATACGCAGTATTTT | CASSLAGGTDTQYF | 14 | TRBJ2-3 | TRBV7-2 | - | TRBD2
TGTGCCAGCAGCTTAGCTGGGACTAGCGGGAACGAGCAGTACTTC | CASSLAGTSGNEQYF | 15 | TRBJ2-7 | TRBV7-6 | - | TRBD2
TGTGCCAGCAGCTCGACAGGGTGGGGAACAGATACGCAGTATTTT | CASSSTGWGTDTQYF | 15 | TRBJ2-3 | TRBV11-2 | - | TRBD1
TGTGCCAGCAGCGTAGCCGGGAGTAGTGACAATGAGCAGTTCTTC | CASSVAGSSDNEQFF | 15 | TRBJ2-1 | TRBV9 | - | -
TGTGCCAGCCGGGGACAGGATACCAAGCAGTACTTC | CASRGQDTKQYF | 12 | TRBJ2-7 | TRBV18 | - | TRBD1
TGTGCCAGCAGTTACTCGAGGGAGCAAACTGAAGCTTTCTTT | CASSYSREQTEAFF | 14 | TRBJ1-1 | TRBV6-5 | - | -
TGTGCCAGCAGGCAGTGGAGGCCCTACGAGCAGTACTTC | CASRQWRPYEQYF | 13 | TRBJ2-7 | TRBV27 | few | -
TGTGCCAGCAACCCAATGACTAGTGGTGAGCAGTACTTC | CASNPMTSGEQYF | 13 | TRBJ2-7 | TRBV21-1 | - | -
TGTGCCAGCAGTCCCACTCCGGGACCCAGACTAGCGGGACGAAACACCGGGGAGCTGTTTTTT | CASSPTPGPRLAGRNTGELFF | 21 | TRBJ2-2 | TRBV28 | - | TRBD2
TGTGCCAGCAGCCAATTTGACCGGACTAGCGATTCCTACGAGCAGTACTTC | CASSQFDRTSDSYEQYF | 17 | TRBJ2-7 | TRBV4-2 | - | TRBD2
TGTGCCAGCAGTTTATCCCAATTCTCCGGGACAGCATTCACAGATACGCAGTATTTT | CASSLSQFSGTAFTDTQYF | 19 | TRBJ2-3 | TRBV27 | - | TRBD1
TGTGCCAGCAGCCATAAGGGCTCTAACACTGAAGCTTTCTTT | CASSHKGSNTEAFF | 14 | TRBJ1-1 | TRBV7-8 | - | -
TGTGCCAGCAGCTCCAGGGTGAGAGGAGATACGCAGTATTTT | CASSSRVRGDTQYF | 14 | TRBJ2-3 | TRBV7-9 | - | -
TGCGCCAGCAGCCGATCAGGGGCAACCTCCTACGAGCAGTACTTC | CASSRSGATSYEQYF | 15 | TRBJ2-7 | TRBV10-1 | - | -
TGTGCCAGCAGCGTAGCGGCAGGGGACAATCAGCCCCAGCATTTT | CASSVAAGDNQPQHF | 15 | TRBJ1-5 | TRBV9 | - | -
TGTGCCAGCGTGGAGGGATTGGGCACTGAAGCTTTCTTT | CASVEGLGTEAFF | 13 | TRBJ1-1 | TRBV7-9 | - | -
TGTGCCAGCAGCTTAGTGCGGTTTCAAGAGACCCAGTACTTC | CASSLVRFQETQYF | 14 | TRBJ2-5 | TRBV7-8 | - | -
TGTGCCAGCAGCCTAGGTACGACTGAAGCTTTCTTT | CASSLGTTEAFF | 12 | TRBJ1-1 | TRBV7-9 | medium-sized | -